The clone carrying this T cell receptor beta chain was found a few times. The length of the CDR3 is 11 residues. V was cut by 6 bases and J by 2 bases, with 7 bases left in between. Germline V gene lookup returns CDR1 DFQATT and CDR2 SNEGSKA (reference sequence). KT2, a clone with a known TCR, was spiked into unfractionated PBMC. The data derive from a study of quantifying T cell responses using KT2 cells. Study-level background: RNA was reverse transcribed with TCR alpha and beta constant-region primers. The second PCR ran as a qPCR until a predetermined fluorescence threshold was reached.

The cDNA 3' end received a ligated oligonucleotide with a UMI. An equimolar mix of RC1.1 and RC1.2 primed the beta chain across TRBC1 and TRBC2. TCRdb called the UMI-ligation and nested PCR reads again in MiXCR, with one record for every CDR3 protein. This table holds 39,000 or so distinct CDR3 sequences, 15% to 20% found once. The chain recombines TRBV20-1 with TRBJ2-5; D not certain. The sample was PBMCs spiked with cells of the T cell clone KT2. The sequence was obtained from a human donor. CDR3 region: CSAVIQETQYF. Here the CDR3 DNA reads TGCAGTGCAGTCATACAAGAGACCCAGTACTTC.